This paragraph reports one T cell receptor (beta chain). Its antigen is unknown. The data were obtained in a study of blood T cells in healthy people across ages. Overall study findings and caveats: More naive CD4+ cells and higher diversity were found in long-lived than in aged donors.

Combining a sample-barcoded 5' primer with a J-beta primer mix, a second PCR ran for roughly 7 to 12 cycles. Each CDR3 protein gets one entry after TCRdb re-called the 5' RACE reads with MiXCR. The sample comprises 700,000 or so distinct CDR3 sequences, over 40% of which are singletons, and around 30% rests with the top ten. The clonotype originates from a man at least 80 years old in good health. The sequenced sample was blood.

The CDR3 protein is CASSSTGFGWYF. CDR3 in DNA: TGTGCCAGCAGTTCGACAGGGTTTGGATGGTACTTC. The chain links TRBV7-9 to TRBJ2-7; 7 positions match TRBD1. Germline-derived CDR1 and CDR2 are SEHNR and FQNEAQ (reference sequence). V dropped 6 bases and J dropped 12; count of bases not matched to a gene: 11. The CDR3 is 12 amino acids.